Sequencing of this T cell receptor beta chain was carried out in a study of blood T cell repertoires in COVID-19. Clones were sequenced by immunoSEQ multiplex PCR, and TCRdb holds only the in-frame ones, with some missing. The sample lists some 70,000 clones, about nine tenths occurring once. The sequence was collected from a human donor with active COVID-19. The donor label of this sample is uncertain. Material: peripheral blood.

The CDR3 DNA follows: TGTGCCAGCAGCCACAGGGGCTACGAGCAGTACTTC. The encoded protein is CASSHRGYEQYF. The chain combines TRBV3-1 (or the pseudogene TRBV3-2) with TRBJ2-7, with D possibly TRBD1 on 6 matching bases. Trimming pared 3 bases from V and 3 bases from J, leaving 6 bases between. Germline loops: CDR1 LGHDT, CDR2 YNNKEL (reference sequence). This CDR3 region has 12 residues.